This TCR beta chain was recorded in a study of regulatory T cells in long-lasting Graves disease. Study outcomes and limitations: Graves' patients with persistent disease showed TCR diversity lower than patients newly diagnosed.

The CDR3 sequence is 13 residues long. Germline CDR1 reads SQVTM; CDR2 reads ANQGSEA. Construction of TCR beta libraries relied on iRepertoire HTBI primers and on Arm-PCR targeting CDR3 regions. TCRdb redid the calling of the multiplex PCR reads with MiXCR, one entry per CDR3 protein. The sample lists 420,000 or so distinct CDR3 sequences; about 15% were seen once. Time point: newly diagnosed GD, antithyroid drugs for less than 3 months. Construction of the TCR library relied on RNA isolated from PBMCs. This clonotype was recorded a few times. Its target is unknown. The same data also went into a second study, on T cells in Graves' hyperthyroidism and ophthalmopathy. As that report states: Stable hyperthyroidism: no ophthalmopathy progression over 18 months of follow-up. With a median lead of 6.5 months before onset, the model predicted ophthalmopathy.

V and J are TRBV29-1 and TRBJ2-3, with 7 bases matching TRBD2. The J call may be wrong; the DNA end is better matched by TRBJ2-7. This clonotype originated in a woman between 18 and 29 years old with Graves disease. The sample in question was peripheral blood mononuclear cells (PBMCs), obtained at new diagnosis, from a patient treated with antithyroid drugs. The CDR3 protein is CSVGGGSGYEQYF. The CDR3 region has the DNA TGCAGCGTTGGGGGGGGGTCGGGCTACGAGCAGTACTTC.